The 5 T cell receptor beta chains below were found in one sample sequenced in a study of blood T cell repertoires in COVID-19. This table comes from immunoSEQ multiplex PCR, and its TCRdb copy is limited to in-frame clones, with some not included. The profile shows fewer than 200,000 clones, about 84% of them singletons. Sequenced sample: PBMCs or T cells enriched from blood (not recorded which). Source of these receptors: a man aged 50-60 years who had recovered from COVID-19.

The J gene is TRBJ2-4, the V gene TRBV7-2, with D maybe TRBD1 (5 bases). The CDR3 is 13 amino acids. V lost 1 base and J 4 bases, leaving 5 bases between the germline ends. Germline assignment: CDR1 SGHTA and CDR2 FQGNSA. The CDR3 spells CASSLGQKNIQYF. CDR3 DNA sequence: TGTGCCAGCAGCTTAGGACAGAAAAACATTCAGTACTTC.

The chain carries TRBV19 and TRBJ1-5; tentatively, D is TRBD1 (5 bases). The CDR3 sequence is 16 residues long. Germline V gives CDR1 LNHDA, CDR2 SQIVND (reference sequence). Deletions cut 4 bases from V and 9 bases from J, with 22 bases between. CDR3 DNA sequence: TGTGCCAGTAGTACCGCGTGGGGGAGGGCCCCAGGGCCCCAGCATTTT. Protein: CASSTAWGRAPGPQHF.

The rearrangement joins TRBV6-2 or TRBV6-3 to TRBJ2-7, with 9 bases that match TRBD2. The CDR3 totals 14 residues. The junction had 8 bases not matched to a gene; V was cut back by 4 bases and J by 7 bases. Per the germline V gene, CDR1 is MNHEY and CDR2 is SVGEGT. In nucleotides, the CDR3 is TGTGCCAGCAGTTTTGCTAGCGGGGAAGGTGAGCAGTACTTC. It is translated as CASSFASGEGEQYF.

The chain recombines TRBV7-8 with TRBJ1-5; D is possibly TRBD1 (5 bases). Trimming took 3 bases from V and 4 from J, leaving 13 bases between them. The CDR3 is made up of 15 amino acids. Germline CDR1 SGHVS, CDR2 FQNEAQ. In DNA, the CDR3 is TGTGCCAGCAGCTTTGGGGCAGGTAGGAATCAGCCCCAGCATTTT. It specifies CASSFGAGRNQPQHF. Full variable domain (outside the CDR3, taken from reference TRBV7-8 and TRBJ1-5): GAGVSQSPRYKVAKRGQDVALRCDPISGHVSLFWYQQALGQGPEFLTYFQNEAQLDKSGLPSDRFFAERPEGSVSTLKIQRTQQEDSAVYLCASSFGAGRNQPQHFGDGTRLSIL.

The genes are TRBV28 and TRBJ1-2, with D unclear. Germline V gives CDR1 MDHEN, CDR2 SYDVKM. V shed 4 bases and J shed 4 bases, with 10 bases lying between them. This CDR3 comprises 13 residues. The CDR3 region has the DNA TGTGCCAGCAGTTCGCGGGTAGCCTATGGCTACACCTTC. This translates into CASSSRVAYGYTF.